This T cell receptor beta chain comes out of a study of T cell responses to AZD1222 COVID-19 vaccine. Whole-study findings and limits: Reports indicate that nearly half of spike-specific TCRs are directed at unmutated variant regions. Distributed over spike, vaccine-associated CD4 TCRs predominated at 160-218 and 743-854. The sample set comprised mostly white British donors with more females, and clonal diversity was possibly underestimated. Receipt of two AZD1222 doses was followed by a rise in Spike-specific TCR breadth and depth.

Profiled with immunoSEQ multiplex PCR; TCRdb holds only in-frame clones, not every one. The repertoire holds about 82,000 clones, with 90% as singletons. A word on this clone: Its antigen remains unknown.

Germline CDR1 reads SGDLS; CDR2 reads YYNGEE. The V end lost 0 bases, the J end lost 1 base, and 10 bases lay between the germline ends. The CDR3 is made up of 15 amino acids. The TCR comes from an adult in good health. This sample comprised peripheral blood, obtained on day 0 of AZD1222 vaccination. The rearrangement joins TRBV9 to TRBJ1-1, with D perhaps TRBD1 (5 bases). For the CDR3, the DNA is TGTGCCAGCAGCGTAGGAAGGGGAAGGAACACTGAAGCTTTCTTT. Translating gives CASSVGRGRNTEAFF.